Listed below are T cell receptor beta chains from one sample, sequenced in a study of cytomegalovirus exposure and HLA in healthy donors. Sequencing was performed with immunoSEQ multiplex PCR; in TCRdb, only in-frame clones are kept and a portion is missing. Seen here are some 180,000 clones, roughly four fifths observed once, and the top ten hold about 2.7%. Sequencing was done on a sample of PBMCs. These receptors were collected from a male donor in good health and CMV-seronegative. The CDR3 runs from the conserved cysteine through the conserved F or W. A D gene is named only where the DNA matches it firmly. Size values are once, few and many counts, or a class for expanded clones, and some rows have none.

V	size	J	D	DNA	CDR3
TRBV30	-	TRBJ2-7	TRBD2	TGTGCCTGGAGAGAGGCTAGCGGCTACGAGCAGTACTTC	CAWREASGYEQYF
TRBV18	-	TRBJ1-5	-	TGTGCCAGCTCTTTGACGGGGGGCCAGCTCAATCAGCCCCAGCATTTT	CASSLTGGQLNQPQHF
TRBV28	-	TRBJ1-2	-	TGTGCCAGCTCGGTGGTTAACTATGGCTACACCTTC	CASSVVNYGYTF
TRBV7-3	once	TRBJ2-1	-	TGTGCTAGCAGCTCTCTCCTGTACAATGAGCAGTTCTTC	CASSSLLYNEQFF
TRBV6-4	-	TRBJ2-3	TRBD2	TGTGCCAGCAGTGACGGGACTAGTTCAGATACGCAGTATTTT	CASSDGTSSDTQYF
TRBV28	-	TRBJ1-5	-	TGTGCCAGCAGTTTGGGAGGGGCAGGCAATCAGCCCCAGCATTTT	CASSLGGAGNQPQHF
TRBV6-6	-	TRBJ2-4	TRBD2	TGTGCCAGCAGTCTGAGTAGCGGGAGGACGAACATTCAGTACTTC	CASSLSSGRTNIQYF
TRBV6-1	-	TRBJ1-5	TRBD1	TGTGCCAGCAGATTACAGGGGGCTCAGCCCCAGCATTTT	CASRLQGAQPQHF
TRBV28	-	TRBJ2-2	-	TGTGCCAGCAGTGGACAGAACACCGGGGAGCTGTTTTTT	CASSGQNTGELFF
TRBV30	-	TRBJ1-6	-	TGTGCCTGGAGTGGAGTAGGGGGTCCATTTTCACCCCTCCACTTT	CAWSGVGGPFSPLHF
TRBV28	-	TRBJ2-4	TRBD2	TGTGCCAGCAGTTTATCCCTAGCGGGAGGGCAAAACATTCAGTACTTC	CASSLSLAGGQNIQYF
TRBV30	-	TRBJ2-3	TRBD2	TGTGCCTGGAGTGCGGGCGGGGGTTCAGATACGCAGTATTTT	CAWSAGGGSDTQYF
TRBV15	-	TRBJ1-5	-	TGTGCCACCAGCAGTACTACGGGGAATCAGCCCCAGCATTTT	CATSSTTGNQPQHF
TRBV30	-	TRBJ1-5	TRBD1	TGTGCCTGGAGTGCCGGGACAGGTTCCTTTAGCAATCAGCCCCAGCATTTT	CAWSAGTGSFSNQPQHF
TRBV12-5	-	TRBJ2-5	-	TGTGCTAGCGCTTCAGGGGAGACCCAGTACTTC	CASASGETQYF
TRBV29-1	once	TRBJ2-1	-	TGCAGCGTTGAAGCAGGGGTGACAGGTAATGAGCAGTTCTTC	CSVEAGVTGNEQFF
TRBV11-2	-	TRBJ2-5	-	TGTGCCAGCAGTCTCCAAGAGACCCAGTACTTC	CASSLQETQYF
TRBV20-1	-	TRBJ2-1	-	TGCAGTGCTAGCTTCCTGAATGAGCAGTTCTTC	CSASFLNEQFF
TRBV9	once	TRBJ2-7	-	TGTGCCAGCAGCGCTACGGGACAAAGCTCCTACGAGCAGTACTTC	CASSATGQSSYEQYF
TRBV5-4	-	TRBJ1-2	-	TGTGCCAGCAGTCCTCGGGGAATGCCCTACTATGGCTACACCTTC	CASSPRGMPYYGYTF
TRBV5-1	few	TRBJ1-1	-	TGCGCCAGCAGCCCGAGGACCCGGGGGGTCACTGAAGCTTTCTTT	CASSPRTRGVTEAFF
TRBV6-5	once	TRBJ2-3	-	TGTGCCAGCAGACCACAGGGAACAGATACGCAGTATTTT	CASRPQGTDTQYF
TRBV6-6	-	TRBJ2-1	-	TGTGCCAGCAGTTACAGAGCGGGCTCCTACAATGAGCAGTTCTTC	CASSYRAGSYNEQFF
TRBV29-1	-	TRBJ1-2	TRBD1	TGCAGCGTTGTGTGGGGGACAGGGTGGGCCTATGGCTACACCTTC	CSVVWGTGWAYGYTF
TRBV7-2	-	TRBJ1-5	TRBD1	TGTGCCAGCAGCTCTGACAGGGGGTATCAGCCCCAGCATTTT	CASSSDRGYQPQHF
TRBV29-1	few	TRBJ2-1	-	TGCAGCGCTGGACAAGGCGGCCACAATGAGCAGTTCTTC	CSAGQGGHNEQFF
TRBV5-3	once	TRBJ2-7	-	TGTGCCAGAAGGGTGTGCGCAGGGTCAATGCAGTACTTC	CARRVCAGSMQYF
TRBV5-1	-	TRBJ2-3	TRBD1	TGCGCCAGCAGCAAATGGGACAGAAGCACAGATACGCAGTATTTT	CASSKWDRSTDTQYF
TRBV5-1	few	TRBJ2-7	TRBD1	TGCGCCAGCACCTCTGGGGACAGGAATCCCTACGAGCAGTACTTC	CASTSGDRNPYEQYF
TRBV28	-	TRBJ1-5	TRBD1	TGTGCCAGCAGTTTGGTAGACAGGGGGGATCAGCCCCAGCATTTT	CASSLVDRGDQPQHF
TRBV9	once	TRBJ2-7	TRBD2	TGTGCCAGCAGCGTAGGAGCGGGAGCACCTTACGAGCAGTACTTC	CASSVGAGAPYEQYF
TRBV19	-	TRBJ1-4	TRBD1	TGTGCCAGTAGTATCTTCCACAGGGGCGAAAAACTGTTTTTT	CASSIFHRGEKLFF
TRBV6-1	-	TRBJ1-2	TRBD1	TGTGCCAGCCGGGACAGGGGGCATGGCTACACCTTC	CASRDRGHGYTF
TRBV28	-	TRBJ2-7	-	TGTGCCAGCAGTTTTCCCCAGGCAGAGCAGTACTTC	CASSFPQAEQYF
TRBV7-3	-	TRBJ2-6	TRBD2	TGTGCCAGCAGGGCGGGGGCTGGGGCCAACGTCCTGACTTTC	CASRAGAGANVLTF
TRBV6-1	-	TRBJ1-3	-	TGTGCCAGCAGTGGTTGGGACACTGGAAACACCATATATTTT	CASSGWDTGNTIYF
TRBV19	once	TRBJ2-7	-	TGTGCCAGTAGTGAATCCTACGAGCAGTACTTC	CASSESYEQYF
TRBV6-5	-	TRBJ2-7	TRBD2	TGTGCCAGCAGTTACTCGAGCGGGGGGGCGTCCTACGAGCAGTACTTC	CASSYSSGGASYEQYF
TRBV4-1	few	TRBJ1-1	-	TGCGCCAGCAGCCAAGAGGGGGGGTGGTCTTTCTTT	CASSQEGGWSFF
TRBV4-2	-	TRBJ1-1	TRBD1	TGTGCCAGCAGCCAAGATATTGTAAAGGGGGCGCAGACTGAAGCTTTCTTT	CASSQDIVKGAQTEAFF
TRBV28	few	TRBJ2-1	-	TGTGCCAGCAGTTTCAGGGTATGGAACAATGAGCAGTTCTTC	CASSFRVWNNEQFF
TRBV5-6	few	TRBJ1-6	TRBD1	TGTGCCAGCAGCTGGGGGACAGGGATAGGATCACCCCTCCACTTT	CASSWGTGIGSPLHF
TRBV4-2	-	TRBJ1-5	TRBD1	TGTGCCAGCAGTCAGGGACAGGGGAGTGGGGTCAATCAGCCCCAGCATTTT	CASSQGQGSGVNQPQHF
TRBV5-1	-	TRBJ1-1	-	TGCGCCAGCAGCTTGCAGGGAGGAACTGAAGCTTTCTTT	CASSLQGGTEAFF
TRBV27	-	TRBJ2-5	TRBD1	TGTGCCAGCAGTCCAGGGGGCCGTGGGGAGACCCAGTACTTC	CASSPGGRGETQYF
TRBV6-5	-	TRBJ2-1	-	TGTGCCAGCAGTTACGTAGGGGGAGCTGCCCCCAATGAGCAGTTCTTC	CASSYVGGAAPNEQFF
TRBV11-2	-	TRBJ1-1	TRBD1	TGTGCCAGCTTATCAACAGGGGACACTGAAGCTTTCTTT	CASLSTGDTEAFF
TRBV6-6	once	TRBJ1-6	TRBD1	TGTGCCAGCAGTCCCGGCAGGGGGAATTCACCCCTCCACTTT	CASSPGRGNSPLHF
TRBV9	-	TRBJ1-5	-	TGTGCCAGCAGCGTAGGCTCACAGTTTAATCAGCCCCAGCATTTT	CASSVGSQFNQPQHF
TRBV19	-	TRBJ1-4	-	TGTGCCAGTAGTATAGATAGAAGGGGCCTGTCGCTGTTTTTT	CASSIDRRGLSLFF
TRBV29-1	-	TRBJ2-7	TRBD2	TGCAGCGTTGAAGTGGGACTAGCTGTCTACGAGCAGTACTTC	CSVEVGLAVYEQYF
TRBV6-5	-	TRBJ1-4	-	TGTGCCAGCAGGGGAGAACAGGGTAATGAAAAACTGTTTTTT	CASRGEQGNEKLFF
TRBV7-9	-	TRBJ1-1	-	TGTGCCAGCAGCTCAGGGTGGGGTAACACTGAAGCTTTCTTT	CASSSGWGNTEAFF